This T cell receptor (beta chain) was found in a study of radiation and T cells in renal cell carcinoma. Turning to this clone: The antigen is not known. The same CDR3 arises from other DNA sequences in this sample as well.

Time point: blood 4 weeks post-SBRT, at nephrectomy. Treatment: 15 Gy SBRT to primary tumor, nephrectomy 4 weeks later. Deletions cut 5 bases from V and 5 bases from J, with 6 bases between. There are 11 residues in the CDR3. The germline gives CDR1 MNHNS, CDR2 SASEGT. The study, taken as a whole, reports: From baseline, blood top tumor clonotypes peaked at 2 weeks post-radiation.

The protocol was immunoSEQ multiplex PCR, while the TCRdb copy is restricted to in-frame clones and leaves out a portion. The sample contains approximately 150,000 clones, approximately 86% of which appear only once. The TCR originated in a woman aged 45-60 years with renal cell carcinoma. The starting material was blood, obtained from a patient whose treatment included radiotherapy and nephrectomy. The genes are TRBV6-1 and TRBJ2-5, with D hard to call. The CDR3 region has the DNA TGTGCCAGCAGTCCCAGGGAGACCCAGTACTTC. This encodes CASSPRETQYF.